This TCR beta chain is drawn from a study of technical replicates of blood from a few donors. Sequenced by immunoSEQ multiplex PCR; TCRdb stores in-frame clones only, minus some. The sample contains tens of thousands of clones, about 94% of which appear only once. V lost 4 bases, J lost 6 bases, and 25 bases lay in between. Germline V gene data show CDR1 as LNHNV and CDR2 as YYDKDF (reference sequence). The CDR3 sequence is 18 residues long. This sequence joins TRBV15 and TRBJ2-1, with D perhaps matching TRBD2 (6 bases). This clonotype was obtained from a human donor in good health. Sequencing used T cells isolated from PBMCs. For the CDR3, the DNA is TGTGCCACCAGCACAGGAGGGAAGGACCAGACCGTTTTCAATGAGCAGTTCTTC. It translates to CATSTGGKDQTVFNEQFF. Filled out from reference TRBV15 and TRBJ2-1, the complete variable domain reads DAMVIQNPRYQVTQFGKPVTLSCSQTLNHNVMYWYQQKSSQAPKLLFHYYDKDFNNEADTPDNFQSRRPNTSFCFLDIRSPGLGDTAMYLCATSTGGKDQTVFNEQFFGPGTRLTVL.